The 32 T cell receptor beta chains below all came from one sample that was sequenced in a study of cytomegalovirus exposure and HLA in healthy donors. Use of 60 Vbeta and 13 Jbeta primers characterized the PCR. Generated by immunoSEQ multiplex PCR, the TCRdb table keeps only in-frame clones and is missing some. The table includes 55,000 to 70,000 clones, 65% to 90% detected once. The specimen sequenced was PBMCs. The receptors were sampled from a human donor in good health.

The chain combines TRBV15 with TRBJ2-1, with D possibly being TRBD1 (5 bases). Germline V gene lookup returns CDR1 LNHNV and CDR2 YYDKDF (reference sequence). The germline V and J ends were trimmed by 1 base and 3 bases, with 19 bases remaining between them. This CDR3 has 18 residues. CDR3 region: CATSRATFRAADYNEQFF. The CDR3 coding sequence is TGTGCCACCAGCAGAGCCACCTTCAGGGCGGCCGACTACAATGAGCAGTTCTTC.

The V and J genes are TRBV4-3 and TRBJ2-7; tentatively, D is TRBD2 (5 bases). This CDR3 is built from 14 residues. Trimming stripped 0 bases from V and 5 bases from J, with 11 bases between. Germline values: CDR1 LGHNA, CDR2 YSLEER. CDR3 sequence: CASSQDGVRDEQYF. As DNA, the CDR3 is TGCGCCAGCAGCCAAGATGGGGTGCGGGACGAGCAGTACTTC.

V and J are TRBV6-7 and TRBJ2-1; a weak D match, TRBD2 (5 bases). TRBV6-7 is known as an ORF, though its function is uncertain. Between the trimmed V and J ends, which lost 7 bases and 5 bases, there was a span of 24 bases. There are 17 residues in the CDR3. The CDR3 DNA reads as TGTGCCAGCATTTTAGGCGGGCCGACGACATACCACAATGAGCAGTTCTTC. It encodes CASILGGPTTYHNEQFF.

V usage is TRBV7-9 and J usage is TRBJ2-2, with a possible D match to TRBD1 (5 bases). The CDR3 spans 14 residues. Germline CDR1 and CDR2: SEHNR and FQNEAQ (reference sequence). Between the trimmed V and J ends, which lost 5 bases and 2 bases, there was a span of 9 bases. The CDR3 here is CASSQDSNTGELFF. The CDR3 DNA is TGTGCCAGCAGCCAAGACAGCAACACCGGGGAGCTGTTTTTT.

The chain combines TRBV18 with TRBJ1-1; D gene unclear. Trimming cost V 5 bases and J 1 base, with 8 bases left between them. Germline CDR1 is KGHSH and CDR2 is LQKENI. The CDR3 covers 13 residues. The CDR3 coding sequence is TGTGCCAGCTCAAATTCACAGAACACTGAAGCTTTCTTT. Its protein is CASSNSQNTEAFF.

The V and J genes are TRBV15 and TRBJ2-5, with D maybe TRBD1 (6 bases). Trimming left V 0 bases short and J 2 bases short, with 10 bases between. The CDR3 has 15 amino acids. In germline, CDR1 is LNHNV, CDR2 YYDKDF (reference sequence). The CDR3 loop reads CATSRDPGTQETQYF. CDR3 in DNA: TGTGCCACCAGCAGAGATCCCGGGACACAAGAGACCCAGTACTTC.

The rearrangement joins TRBV19 to TRBJ2-5, with D possibly being TRBD2 (7 bases). Trimming took off 4 bases at V and 3 bases at J, with 12 bases between the two ends. The CDR3 contains 14 residues. The germline V gene has CDR1 LNHDA and CDR2 SQIVND (reference sequence). CDR3 nucleotides: TGTGCCAGTAGTAGCCCGGGGGGCGAAGAGACCCAGTACTTC. Amino acid sequence: CASSSPGGEETQYF.

Comment on this clone: At one end, the junction sequence differs from germline, possibly due to a read error. The chain joins TRBV5-1 to TRBJ2-3, with 12 bases matching TRBD1. Germline CDR1 SGHRS, CDR2 YFSETQ. The CDR3 is 16 amino acids. The chain's CDR3 is CASSPRDRGLTVTQYF. CDR3 bases: TGCGCCAGCAGCCCCCGGGACAGGGGGCTTACAGTTACGCAGTATTTT.

CDR3 bases: TGTGCCAGCAGCATCGGGGGATCCACTGAAGCTTTCTTT. Translation gives CASSIGGSTEAFF. The gene calls are TRBV11-3 and TRBJ1-1; D perhaps matches TRBD1 (5 bases). The CDR3 is 13 amino acids. Germline CDR1 reads SGHNT; CDR2 reads YENEEA. V was cut by 5 bases and J by 4 bases, with 11 bases left in between.

CDR3 bases: TGTGCCAGCCCAGTTCTAGGGGACACCGGGGAGCTGTTTTTT. It specifies CASPVLGDTGELFF. This sequence joins TRBV27 and TRBJ2-2; D perhaps matches TRBD1 (5 bases). V was trimmed by 8 bases and J by 3 bases, leaving 13 bases between them. Per germline, CDR1 MNHEY and CDR2 SMNVEV (reference sequence). The CDR3 length is 14 residues.

The chain joins TRBV9 to TRBJ2-7, with 12 bases identical to TRBD2. CDR1 is SGDLS, CDR2 YYNGEE, per germline. Germline trimming cut 4 bases from V and 3 bases from J; bases unmatched to any gene: 8. The CDR3 runs to 16 residues. CDR3 in amino acids: CASSLGLAGPNYEQYF. The DNA of the CDR3 is TGTGCCAGCAGCTTAGGACTAGCGGGGCCTAACTACGAGCAGTACTTC.

The chain employs TRBV6-5 and TRBJ1-2; D perhaps matches TRBD1 (6 bases). Germline V CDR1 and CDR2: MNHEY, SVGAGI. CDR3 size: 15 residues. V was shortened by 2 bases and J by 6 bases, with 16 bases between the two germline ends. CDR3 DNA: TGTGCCAGCAGTTACCACAGGGAGAGAGCGAATGGCTACACCTTC. Amino acid sequence: CASSYHRERANGYTF.

This chain links TRBV7-2 with TRBJ1-2; D perhaps matches TRBD1 (6 bases). V dropped 1 base and J dropped 7 bases, with 7 bases sitting between them. Germline assignment: CDR1 SGHTA and CDR2 FQGNSA. The length of the CDR3 is 12 residues. This CDR3 reads CASSLDRAGYTF. CDR3 DNA sequence: TGTGCCAGCAGCTTAGACAGGGCTGGCTACACCTTC.

This clone has only one observation. V gene TRBV10-1 combines with J gene TRBJ2-2, with 11 positions matching TRBD2. Germline loops: CDR1 WNHNN, CDR2 SYGVQD (reference sequence). The CDR3 loop spans 19 amino acids. V was pared by 6 bases and J by 6 bases, with 18 bases of the junction left unmatched. CDR3: CASRLKKGLAEGDAGELFF. The DNA of the CDR3 is TGCGCCAGCAGACTGAAGAAGGGACTAGCGGAGGGGGATGCCGGGGAGCTGTTTTTT.

The chain combines TRBV10-3 with TRBJ2-7, with 7 positions matching TRBD1. V shed 2 bases, J shed 2 bases, and the junction held 0 bases outside the gene matches. This CDR3 spans 13 amino acids. CDR1 is ENHRY, CDR2 SYGVKD, per germline. The CDR3 here is CAISEQGAYEQYF. In DNA, the CDR3 is TGTGCCATCAGTGAGCAGGGGGCCTACGAGCAGTACTTC.

The V gene is TRBV29-1, the J gene TRBJ1-2, with 9 nucleotides matching TRBD1. The CDR3 sequence is 12 residues long. V shed 4 bases, J shed 6 bases, and the junction held 3 bases outside the gene matches. Germline CDR1 reads SQVTM; CDR2 reads ANQGSEA. CDR3 coding DNA: TGCAGCGTTGTACAGGGGGCCGATGGCTACACCTTC. Its translation is CSVVQGADGYTF.

As to this clone: Other DNA sequences in this sample translate to the same CDR3. The chain employs TRBV6-6 and TRBJ2-7, with 11 bases lining up with TRBD2. CDR1 MNHNY and CDR2 SVGAGI come from the germline V gene (reference sequence). Trimming cost V 5 bases and J 6 bases; bases outside gene matches: 6. CDR3 length: 14 residues. The CDR3 loop reads CASSPTSGSFEQYF. Written as DNA, the CDR3 is TGTGCCAGCAGTCCTACTAGCGGGAGTTTCGAGCAGTACTTC.

This clone has a single count. The V and J genes are TRBV5-1 and TRBJ1-1; D ambiguous. The germline CDR1 and CDR2 sequences are SGHRS and YFSETQ. The CDR3 totals 13 residues. V dropped 2 bases and J dropped 4 bases, with 9 bases sitting between them. The CDR3 spells CASSFTDGTEAFF. CDR3 in DNA: TGCGCCAGCAGCTTCACTGATGGCACTGAAGCTTTCTTT.

The V gene is TRBV6-5, the J gene TRBJ2-5; a weak D match, TRBD1 (6 bases). Between the trimmed V and J ends, which lost 4 bases and 1 base, there was a span of 10 bases. Germline V gives CDR1 MNHEY, CDR2 SVGAGI. There are 14 residues in the CDR3. The DNA for the CDR3 is TGTGCCAGCAGTTCCTGGGACACCCAAGAGACCCAGTACTTC. This translates into CASSSWDTQETQYF.

This clone showed up just once. The CDR3, as DNA: TGTGCCAGCAGCCTGGTGGGGGGGGGCTTCTCCTACAATGAGCAGTTCTTC. It yields the protein CASSLVGGGFSYNEQFF. The chain couples TRBV5-5 to TRBJ2-1; D may be TRBD2 (7 bases). The germline V gene has CDR1 SGHKS and CDR2 YYEKEE (reference sequence). The CDR3 is 17 amino acids. V lost 4 bases and J lost 0, with 17 bases in between.

The chain has TRBV6-5 and TRBJ2-7; D is perhaps TRBD1 (5 bases). The CDR3 runs to 15 residues. Trimming took off 1 base at V and 7 bases at J, with 17 bases between the two ends. Germline CDR1 MNHEY, CDR2 SVGAGI. The CDR3 protein is CASSYLAGISTEQYF. CDR3 DNA sequence: TGTGCCAGCAGTTACTTGGCAGGGATCAGTACGGAGCAGTACTTC.

The rearrangement joins TRBV10-3 to TRBJ2-2; 11 bases are shared with TRBD2. CDR1 ENHRY and CDR2 SYGVKD come from the germline V gene. The CDR3 is made up of 17 amino acids. V gave up 8 bases and J gave up 3 bases; unmatched junction bases: 11. CDR3: CAIRGWLAGGYTGELFF. Here the CDR3 DNA reads TGTGCCATCCGTGGGTGGCTAGCGGGGGGATACACCGGGGAGCTGTTTTTT.

The gene calls are TRBV4-2 and TRBJ2-7; TRBD2 agrees at 8 bases. Trimming removed 1 base from V and 4 bases from J; junction bases left unmatched: 6. CDR1 LGHNA and CDR2 YNFKEQ come from the germline V gene. The CDR3 spans 15 residues. CDR3 region: CASSQAGGPGYEQYF. The CDR3 bases are TGTGCCAGCAGCCAAGCGGGAGGGCCCGGTTACGAGCAGTACTTC.

V gene TRBV11-3 combines with J gene TRBJ2-1; no reliable D call. V lost 5 bases and J lost 8, with 10 bases in between. Germline-derived CDR1 and CDR2 are SGHNT and YENEEA. This CDR3 has 12 amino acids. The CDR3 here is CASSAVFDEQFF. The CDR3 nucleotides read TGTGCCAGCAGCGCAGTATTCGATGAGCAGTTCTTC.

The V and J genes are TRBV29-1 and TRBJ2-5, with 10 positions matching TRBD2. Per germline, CDR1 SQVTM and CDR2 ANQGSEA. After removal of 6 bases from V and 4 bases from J, the junction contained 8 bases not matched to a gene. The CDR3 runs to 14 residues. CDR3 in amino acids: CSVGTGLALETQYF. The CDR3 region has the DNA TGCAGCGTCGGAACGGGACTAGCGTTAGAGACCCAGTACTTC.

This chain connects TRBV7-2 to TRBJ2-1; 13 bases map to TRBD2. With V trimmed by 5 bases and J by 4 bases, 2 bases remained unmatched. CDR3 length: 15 residues. CDR1 is SGHTA, CDR2 FQGNSA, per germline. CDR3: CASSTGLAGYNEQFF. The CDR3 bases are TGTGCCAGCAGCACGGGACTAGCGGGGTACAATGAGCAGTTCTTC.

This chain links TRBV30 with TRBJ2-2, with a tentative D call TRBD1 (5 bases). V gave up 3 bases and J gave up 4 bases, with 9 bases separating them. Germline-derived CDR1 and CDR2 are GTSNPN and SVGIG (reference sequence). CDR3 size: 13 residues. In nucleotides, the CDR3 is TGTGCCTGGAGGGGGCGCAGCACCGGGGAGCTGTTTTTT. This translates into CAWRGRSTGELFF.

The chain joins TRBV4-3 to TRBJ1-2; no firm D call. The CDR3 covers 14 residues. Germline V gives CDR1 LGHNA, CDR2 YSLEER. The V gene lost 4 bases and the J gene lost 1 base, with 10 bases spanning the gap. CDR3 nucleotides: TGCGCCAGCAGCCGATCCGGGGATAACTATGGCTACACCTTC. Translation gives CASSRSGDNYGYTF.

V and J are TRBV10-1 and TRBJ2-7, with a possible D match to TRBD1 (5 bases). The CDR3 loop spans 13 amino acids. The V end was cut by 2 bases, the J end by 3 bases, with 8 bases between. CDR1 is WNHNN and CDR2 is SYGVQD in the germline V gene (reference sequence). As DNA, the CDR3 is TGCGCCAGCAGTGAGCTCAGGGTCTACGAGCAGTACTTC. Translated: CASSELRVYEQYF.

The V and J genes are TRBV25-1 and TRBJ1-1; perhaps TRBD1 as D (6 bases). The CDR3 extends over 14 amino acids. Germline values: CDR1 MGHDK, CDR2 SYGVNS. V dropped 6 bases and J dropped 4 bases, with 15 bases sitting between them. In nucleotides, the CDR3 is TGTGCCAGCAGAGTAGGGGGGGTGGGCACTGAAGCTTTCTTT. Amino acids: CASRVGGVGTEAFF.

The chain employs TRBV11-1 and TRBJ2-7, with TRBD2 matching 11 bases. CDR1 SGHAT and CDR2 FQDESV come from the germline V gene (reference sequence). V shed 2 bases, J shed 10 bases, and the junction held 7 bases outside the gene matches. This CDR3 is built from 14 residues. CDR3 residues: CASSLPGLADLQYF. The CDR3 region has the DNA TGTGCCAGCAGCTTACCGGGACTAGCGGACCTACAGTACTTC.

V usage is TRBV10-3 and J usage is TRBJ1-2; TRBD1 matches 7 bases. The CDR3 covers 15 residues. V shed 3 bases, J shed 4 bases, and the junction held 8 bases outside the gene matches. CDR1 is ENHRY, CDR2 SYGVKD, per germline. CDR3 coding DNA: TGTGCCATCAGTGAAGGGGGCAGGGGATCCTATGGCTACACCTTC. Protein sequence: CAISEGGRGSYGYTF.